This T cell receptor (beta chain) was found in a study of shared clonotypes between healthy human individuals. Findings of the study overall: Sharing across several donors was seen in 4% to 5% of naive CD4 clonotypes.

On this clone: Its antigen is unknown.

V lost 4 bases and J 10 bases, leaving 17 bases between the germline ends. The CDR3 has 13 residues. Germline CDR1 reads SGHRS; CDR2 reads YFSETQ. Profiled with immunoSEQ multiplex PCR; TCRdb holds only in-frame clones, not every one. The sample contains fewer than 2.5 million clones, 93% of which appear only once. This sequence originates from a man younger than 35 in good health. Some clones in this sample may be carry-over from other donors' samples. This chain joins TRBV5-1 and TRBJ1-1; D gene unclear. The sequencing input was naive CD4+ T cells from PBMCs. The subset is: CD45RA+ positively selected. In nucleotides, the CDR3 is TGCGCCAGCAGCGGCGACGTGAGCTCGGGAGCTTTCTTT. It encodes CASSGDVSSGAFF.